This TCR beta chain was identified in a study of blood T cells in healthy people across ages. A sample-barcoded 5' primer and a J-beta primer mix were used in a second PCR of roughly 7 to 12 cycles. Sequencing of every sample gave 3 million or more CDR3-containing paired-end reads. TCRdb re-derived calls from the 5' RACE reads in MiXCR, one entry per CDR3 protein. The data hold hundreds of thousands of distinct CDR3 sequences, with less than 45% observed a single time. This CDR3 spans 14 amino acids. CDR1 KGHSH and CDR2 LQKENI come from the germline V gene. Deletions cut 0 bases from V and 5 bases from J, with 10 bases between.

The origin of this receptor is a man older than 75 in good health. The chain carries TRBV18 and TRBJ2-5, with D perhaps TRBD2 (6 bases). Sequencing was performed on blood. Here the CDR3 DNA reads TGTGCCAGCTCACCACCGCCAGGGAGGGAGACCCAGTACTTC. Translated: CASSPPPGRETQYF.